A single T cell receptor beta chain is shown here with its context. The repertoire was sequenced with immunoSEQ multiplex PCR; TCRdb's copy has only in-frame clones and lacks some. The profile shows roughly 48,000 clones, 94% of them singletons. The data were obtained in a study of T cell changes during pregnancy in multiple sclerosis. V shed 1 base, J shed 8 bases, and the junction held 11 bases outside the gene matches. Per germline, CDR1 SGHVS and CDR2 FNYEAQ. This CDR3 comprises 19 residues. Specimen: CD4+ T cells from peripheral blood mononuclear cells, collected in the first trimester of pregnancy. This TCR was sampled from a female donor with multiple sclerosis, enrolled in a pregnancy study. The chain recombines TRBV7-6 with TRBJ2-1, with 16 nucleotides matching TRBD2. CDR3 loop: CASSLDGTSGGARVHEQFF. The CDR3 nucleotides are TGTGCCAGCAGCTTAGATGGGACTAGCGGGGGGGCCCGGGTTCATGAGCAGTTCTTC.